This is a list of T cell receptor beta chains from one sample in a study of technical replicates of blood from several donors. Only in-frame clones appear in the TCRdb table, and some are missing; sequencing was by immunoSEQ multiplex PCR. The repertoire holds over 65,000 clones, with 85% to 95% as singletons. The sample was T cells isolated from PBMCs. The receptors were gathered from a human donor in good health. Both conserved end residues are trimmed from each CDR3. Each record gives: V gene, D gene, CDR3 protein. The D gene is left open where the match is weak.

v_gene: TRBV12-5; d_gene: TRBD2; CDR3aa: ASGLGVAGGPSDEQF
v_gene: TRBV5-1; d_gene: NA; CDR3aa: ASSPGHTYEQY
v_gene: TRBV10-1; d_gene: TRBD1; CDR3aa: ASSEGTDYGYT
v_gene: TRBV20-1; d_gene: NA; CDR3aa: SGTREETQY
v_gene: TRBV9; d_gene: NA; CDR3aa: ASSVWGDTEAF
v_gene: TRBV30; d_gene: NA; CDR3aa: AWSVAETQY
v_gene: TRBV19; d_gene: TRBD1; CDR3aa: ASSIGQGNTREQY
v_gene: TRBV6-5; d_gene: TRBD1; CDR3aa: ASSARDSINEQF
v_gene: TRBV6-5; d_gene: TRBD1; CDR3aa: ASSYGDSYEQY
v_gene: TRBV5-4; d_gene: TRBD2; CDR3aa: ASSLGQRESEETQY
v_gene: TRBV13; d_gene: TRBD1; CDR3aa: ASSWLSTGLHTEAF
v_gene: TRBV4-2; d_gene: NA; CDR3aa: ASSQEWAGVGDQETQY
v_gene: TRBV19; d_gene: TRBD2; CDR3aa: ASSYLAGSTDTQY
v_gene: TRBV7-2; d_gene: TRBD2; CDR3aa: ASSLTSGIDTQY
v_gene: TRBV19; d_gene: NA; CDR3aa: ASSIYHSAAYEQY
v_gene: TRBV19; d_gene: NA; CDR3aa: ASSIEGATEAF
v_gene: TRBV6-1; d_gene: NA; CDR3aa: ASIQGGAVGYGYT
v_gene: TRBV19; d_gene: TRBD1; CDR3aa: ASAGTGGPSSYEQY
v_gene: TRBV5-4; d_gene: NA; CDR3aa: ASSSPGSNQPQH
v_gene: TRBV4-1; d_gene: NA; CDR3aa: ASSQESTHPLTYNEQF
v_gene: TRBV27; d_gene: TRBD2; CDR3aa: ASTLPPGLAALMTKNIQY
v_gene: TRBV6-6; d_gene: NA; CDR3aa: ASSPQGINQPQH
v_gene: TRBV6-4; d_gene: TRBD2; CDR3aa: ASSDSAGGGETQY